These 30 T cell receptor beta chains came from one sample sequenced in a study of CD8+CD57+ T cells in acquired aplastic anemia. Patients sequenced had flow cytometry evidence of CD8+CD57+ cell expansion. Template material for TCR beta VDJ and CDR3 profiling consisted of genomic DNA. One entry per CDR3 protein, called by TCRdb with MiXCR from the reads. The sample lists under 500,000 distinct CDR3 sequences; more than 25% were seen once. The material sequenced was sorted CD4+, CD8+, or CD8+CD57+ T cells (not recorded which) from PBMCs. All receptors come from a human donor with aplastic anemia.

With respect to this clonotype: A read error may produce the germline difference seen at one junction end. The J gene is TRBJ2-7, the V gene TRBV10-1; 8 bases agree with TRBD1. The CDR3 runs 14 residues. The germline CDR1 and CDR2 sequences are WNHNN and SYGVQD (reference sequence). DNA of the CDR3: TGTGCCATCAGTGCATCCGGGACAGGAGGGGAGCAGTACTTC. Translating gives CAISASGTGGEQYF.

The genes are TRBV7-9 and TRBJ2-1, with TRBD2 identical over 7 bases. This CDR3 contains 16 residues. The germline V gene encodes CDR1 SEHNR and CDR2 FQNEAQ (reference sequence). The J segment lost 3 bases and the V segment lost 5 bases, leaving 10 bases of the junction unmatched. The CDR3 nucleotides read TGTGCCAGCAGCCCCCCAACGGGAGGCCTCTACAATGAGCAGTTCTTC. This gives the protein CASSPPTGGLYNEQFF.

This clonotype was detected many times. CDR3 in DNA: TGTGCCAGCAGCGTAGTACAGAACTATGGCTACACCTTC. This codes for CASSVVQNYGYTF. The chain uses TRBV9 and TRBJ1-2; D is unclear. Trimming took off 0 bases at V and 2 bases at J, with 5 bases between the two ends. The CDR3 has 13 residues. Germline V gene sequence: CDR1 SGDLS, CDR2 YYNGEE.

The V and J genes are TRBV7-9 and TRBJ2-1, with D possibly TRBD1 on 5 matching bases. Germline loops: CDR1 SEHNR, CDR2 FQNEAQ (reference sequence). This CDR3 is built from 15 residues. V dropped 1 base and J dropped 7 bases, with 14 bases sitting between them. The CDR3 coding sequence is TGTGCCAGCAGCTTAGGCATAGGGGCTTATAATGAGCAGTTCTTC. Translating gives CASSLGIGAYNEQFF. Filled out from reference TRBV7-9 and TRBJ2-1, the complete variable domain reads DTGVSQNPRHKITKRGQNVTFRCDPISEHNRLYWYRQTLGQGPEFLTYFQNEAQLEKSRLLSDRFSAERPKGSFSTLEIQRTEQGDSAMYLCASSLGIGAYNEQFFGPGTRLTVL.

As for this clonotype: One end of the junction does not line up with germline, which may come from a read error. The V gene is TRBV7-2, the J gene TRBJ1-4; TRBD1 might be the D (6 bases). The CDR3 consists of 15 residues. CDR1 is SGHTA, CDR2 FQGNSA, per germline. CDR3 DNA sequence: TGTGCCAGCAGCTTAACTACAGGGTTTGATGAAGAACTGTTTTTT. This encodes CASSLTTGFDEELFF.

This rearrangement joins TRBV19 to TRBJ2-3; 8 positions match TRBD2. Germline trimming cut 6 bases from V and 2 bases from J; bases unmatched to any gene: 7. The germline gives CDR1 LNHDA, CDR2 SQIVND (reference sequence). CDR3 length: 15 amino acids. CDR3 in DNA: TGTGCCAGTAGCACCGGGACTAGTACCACAGATACGCAGTATTTT. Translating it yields CASSTGTSTTDTQYF. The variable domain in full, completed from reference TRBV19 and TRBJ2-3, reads DGGITQSPKYLFRKEGQNVTLSCEQNLNHDAMYWYRQDPGQGLRLIYYSQIVNDFQKGDIAEGYSVSREKKESFPLTVTSAQKNPTAFYLCASSTGTSTTDTQYFGPGTRLTVL.

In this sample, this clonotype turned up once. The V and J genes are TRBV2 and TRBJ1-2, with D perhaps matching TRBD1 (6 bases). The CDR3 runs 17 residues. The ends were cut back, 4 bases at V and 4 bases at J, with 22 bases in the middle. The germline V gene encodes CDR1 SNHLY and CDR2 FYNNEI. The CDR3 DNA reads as TGTGCCAGCAGTGCTAGAACCGTTGACAGGTTTTCCTATGGCTACACCTTC. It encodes CASSARTVDRFSYGYTF.

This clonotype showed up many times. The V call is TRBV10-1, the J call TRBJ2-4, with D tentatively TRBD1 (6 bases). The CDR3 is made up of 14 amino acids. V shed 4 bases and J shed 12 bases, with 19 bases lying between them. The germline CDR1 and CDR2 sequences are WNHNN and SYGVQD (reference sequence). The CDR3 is CASSVRTALTGQYF. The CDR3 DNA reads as TGCGCCAGCAGTGTACGGACAGCACTCACGGGTCAGTACTTC.

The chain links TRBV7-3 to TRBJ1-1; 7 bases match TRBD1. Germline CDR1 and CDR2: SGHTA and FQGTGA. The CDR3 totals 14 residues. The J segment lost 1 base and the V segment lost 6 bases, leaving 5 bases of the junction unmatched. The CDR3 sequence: CASSKGQTNTEAFF. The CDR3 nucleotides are TGTGCCAGCAGTAAGGGACAGACGAACACTGAAGCTTTCTTT.

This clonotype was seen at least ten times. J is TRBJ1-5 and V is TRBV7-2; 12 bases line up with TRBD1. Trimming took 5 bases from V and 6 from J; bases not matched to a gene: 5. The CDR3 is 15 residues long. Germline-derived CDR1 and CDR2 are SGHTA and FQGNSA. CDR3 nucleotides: TGTGCCAGCAGCACGGGACAGGGGGCGGGTCAGCCCCAGCATTTT. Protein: CASSTGQGAGQPQHF.

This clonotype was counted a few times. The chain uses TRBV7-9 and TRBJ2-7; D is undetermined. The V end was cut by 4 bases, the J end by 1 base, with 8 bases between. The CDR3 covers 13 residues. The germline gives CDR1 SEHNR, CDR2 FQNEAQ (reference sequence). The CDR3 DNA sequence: TGTGCCAGCAGCTCCCCCAATTCCTACGAGCAGTACTTC. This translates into CASSSPNSYEQYF.

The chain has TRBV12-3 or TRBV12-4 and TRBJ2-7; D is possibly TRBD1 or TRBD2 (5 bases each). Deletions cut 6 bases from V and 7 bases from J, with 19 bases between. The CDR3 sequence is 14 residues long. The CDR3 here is CASSPEVGAWEQYF. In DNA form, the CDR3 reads TGTGCCAGCAGCCCAGAGGTCGGGGCGTGGGAGCAGTACTTC.

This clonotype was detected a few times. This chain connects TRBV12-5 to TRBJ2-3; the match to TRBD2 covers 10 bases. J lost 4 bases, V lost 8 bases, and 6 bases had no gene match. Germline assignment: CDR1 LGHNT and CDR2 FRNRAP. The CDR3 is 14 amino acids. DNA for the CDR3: TGTGCTAGTAAGACTAGCGGGTCCGCAGATACGCAGTATTTT. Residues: CASKTSGSADTQYF.

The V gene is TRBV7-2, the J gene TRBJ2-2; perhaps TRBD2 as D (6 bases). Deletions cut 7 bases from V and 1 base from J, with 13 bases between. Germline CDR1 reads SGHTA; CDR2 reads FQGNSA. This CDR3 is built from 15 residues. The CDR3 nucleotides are TGTGCCAGCAACCCTTTGGGGGGGAACACCGGGGAGCTGTTTTTT. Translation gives CASNPLGGNTGELFF.

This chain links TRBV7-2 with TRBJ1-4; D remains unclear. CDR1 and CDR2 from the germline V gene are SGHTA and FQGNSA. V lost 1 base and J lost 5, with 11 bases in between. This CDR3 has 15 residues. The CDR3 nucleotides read TGTGCCAGCAGCTTAGGGGAGTGGAAAAATGAAAAACTGTTTTTT. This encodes CASSLGEWKNEKLFF.

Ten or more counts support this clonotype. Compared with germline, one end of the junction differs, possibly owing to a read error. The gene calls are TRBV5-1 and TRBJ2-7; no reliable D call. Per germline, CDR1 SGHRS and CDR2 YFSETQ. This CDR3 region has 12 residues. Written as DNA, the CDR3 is TGTGCCAGCAGTGTCGACTCCTACGAGCAGTACTTC. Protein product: CASSVDSYEQYF. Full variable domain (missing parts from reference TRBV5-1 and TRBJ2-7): KAGVTQTPRYLIKTRGQQVTLSCSPISGHRSVSWYQQTPGQGLQFLFEYFSETQRNKGNFPGRFSGRQFSNSRSEMNVSTLELGDSALYLCASSVDSYEQYFGPGTRLTVT.

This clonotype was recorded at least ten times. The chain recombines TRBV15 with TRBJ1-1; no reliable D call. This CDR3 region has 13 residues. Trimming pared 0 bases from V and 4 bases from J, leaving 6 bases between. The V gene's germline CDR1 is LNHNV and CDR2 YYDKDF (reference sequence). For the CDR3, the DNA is TGTGCCACCAGCAGAGAAGGATCCACTGAAGCTTTCTTT. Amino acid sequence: CATSREGSTEAFF.

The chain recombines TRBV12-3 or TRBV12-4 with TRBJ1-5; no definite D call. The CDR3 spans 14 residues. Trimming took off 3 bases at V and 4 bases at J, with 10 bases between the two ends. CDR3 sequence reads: CASSLTVINQPQHF. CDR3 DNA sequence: TGTGCCAGCAGTTTGACGGTTATTAATCAGCCCCAGCATTTT.

The CDR3 protein is CASSQMSRTRHNEQFF. CDR3 nucleotides: TGTGCCAGCAGCCAGATGTCGAGGACTAGGCATAATGAGCAGTTCTTC. The rearrangement joins TRBV16 to TRBJ2-1; 7 bases are shared with TRBD2. V shed 3 bases and J 7 bases; nucleotides not matched to a gene: 12. CDR3 size: 16 residues. Germline CDR1 and CDR2: KGHSY and FQNENV.

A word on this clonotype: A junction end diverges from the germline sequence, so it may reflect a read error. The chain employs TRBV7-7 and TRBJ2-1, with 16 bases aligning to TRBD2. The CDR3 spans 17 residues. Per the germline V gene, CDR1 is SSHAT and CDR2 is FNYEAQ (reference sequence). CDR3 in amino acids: CASSLGTSGRALGEQFF. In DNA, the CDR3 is TGTGCTAGCAGCCTAGGGACTAGCGGGAGGGCTTTGGGTGAGCAGTTCTTC.

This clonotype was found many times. The CDR3 loop reads CASSVAGQGYVQPQHF. In DNA form, the CDR3 reads TGTGCCAGCAGCGTGGCGGGACAGGGGTATGTTCAGCCCCAGCATTTT. The genes are TRBV9 and TRBJ1-5; the match to TRBD1 covers 10 bases. Germline lookup yields CDR1 SGDLS and CDR2 YYNGEE. The V and J ends lost 2 bases and 6 bases, in that order; junction bases with no gene match: 8. The CDR3 has 16 amino acids.

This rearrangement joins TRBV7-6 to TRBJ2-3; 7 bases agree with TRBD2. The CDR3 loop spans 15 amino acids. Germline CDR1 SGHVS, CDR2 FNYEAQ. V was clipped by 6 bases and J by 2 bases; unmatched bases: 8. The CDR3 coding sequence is TGTGCCAGCAGGCCCGGGACTATTTTCACAGATACGCAGTATTTT. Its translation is CASRPGTIFTDTQYF.

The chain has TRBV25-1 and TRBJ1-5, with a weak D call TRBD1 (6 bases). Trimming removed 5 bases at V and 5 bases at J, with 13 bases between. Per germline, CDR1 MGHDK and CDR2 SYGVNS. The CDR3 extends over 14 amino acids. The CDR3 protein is CASSIGGADQPQHF. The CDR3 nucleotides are TGTGCCAGCAGTATTGGGGGGGCCGATCAGCCCCAGCATTTT.

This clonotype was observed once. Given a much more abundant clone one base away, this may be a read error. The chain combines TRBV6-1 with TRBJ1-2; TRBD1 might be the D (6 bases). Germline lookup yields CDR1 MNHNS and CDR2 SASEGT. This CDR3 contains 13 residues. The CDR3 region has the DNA TGTGTCAGCAGACGGACAGTATCGCTTGGCTACACCTTC. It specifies CVSRRTVSLGYTF.

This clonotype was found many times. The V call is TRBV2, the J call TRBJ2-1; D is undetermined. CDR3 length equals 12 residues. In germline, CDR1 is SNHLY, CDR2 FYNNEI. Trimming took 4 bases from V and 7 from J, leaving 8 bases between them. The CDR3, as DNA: TGTGCCAGCAGTGTAGGTGGAAATGAGCAGTTCTTC. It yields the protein CASSVGGNEQFF.

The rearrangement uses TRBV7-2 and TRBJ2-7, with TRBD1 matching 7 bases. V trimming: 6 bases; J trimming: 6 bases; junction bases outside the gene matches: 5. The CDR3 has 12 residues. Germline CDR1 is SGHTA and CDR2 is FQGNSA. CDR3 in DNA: TGTGCCAGCAGGACAGGGACAACCGAGCAGTACTTC. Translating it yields CASRTGTTEQYF. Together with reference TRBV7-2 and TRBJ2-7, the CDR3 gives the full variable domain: GAGVSQSPSNKVTEKGKDVELRCDPISGHTALYWYRQSLGQGLEFLIYFQGNSAPDKSGLPSDRFSAERTGGSVSTLTIQRTQQEDSAVYLCASRTGTTEQYFGPGTRLTVT.

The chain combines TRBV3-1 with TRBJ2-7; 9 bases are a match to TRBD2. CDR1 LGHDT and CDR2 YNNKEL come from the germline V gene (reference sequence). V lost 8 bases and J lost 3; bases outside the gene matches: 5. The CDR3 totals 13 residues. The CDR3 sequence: CASEISGSYEQYF. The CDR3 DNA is TGTGCCAGCGAAATTAGCGGGAGCTACGAGCAGTACTTC.

This CDR3 is CASSYFGNQPQHF. CDR3 bases: TGTGCCAGCAGTTACTTTGGAAATCAGCCCCAGCATTTT. The V gene is TRBV6-5, the J gene TRBJ1-5, with no clear D. The ends were cut back, 1 base at V and 4 bases at J, with 5 bases in the middle. The germline V gene encodes CDR1 MNHEY and CDR2 SVGAGI. The CDR3 contains 13 residues.

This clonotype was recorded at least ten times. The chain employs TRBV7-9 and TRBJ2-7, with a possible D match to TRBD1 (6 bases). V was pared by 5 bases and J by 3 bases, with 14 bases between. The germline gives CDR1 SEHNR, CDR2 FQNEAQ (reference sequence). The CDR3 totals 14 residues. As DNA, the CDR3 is TGTGCCAGCAGCGTAAGGGGGAGCGACTACGAGCAGTACTTC. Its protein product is CASSVRGSDYEQYF.

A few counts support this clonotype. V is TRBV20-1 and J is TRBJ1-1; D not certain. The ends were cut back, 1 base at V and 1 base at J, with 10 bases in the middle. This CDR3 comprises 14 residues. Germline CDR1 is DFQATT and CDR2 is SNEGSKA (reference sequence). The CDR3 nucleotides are TGCAGTGCTAGAGTGCTGGGCCGGAACACTGAAGCTTTCTTT. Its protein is CSARVLGRNTEAFF.